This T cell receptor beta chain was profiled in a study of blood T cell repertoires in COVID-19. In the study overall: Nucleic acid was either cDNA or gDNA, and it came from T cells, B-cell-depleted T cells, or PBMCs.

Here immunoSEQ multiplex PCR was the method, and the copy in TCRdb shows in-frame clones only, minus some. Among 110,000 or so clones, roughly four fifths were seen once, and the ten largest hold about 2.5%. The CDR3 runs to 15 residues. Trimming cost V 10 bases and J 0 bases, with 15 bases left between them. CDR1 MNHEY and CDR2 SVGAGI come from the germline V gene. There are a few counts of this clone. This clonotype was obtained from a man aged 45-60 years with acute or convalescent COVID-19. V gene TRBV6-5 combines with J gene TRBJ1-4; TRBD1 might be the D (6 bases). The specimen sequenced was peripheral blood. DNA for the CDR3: TGTGCCACCTCGGGACAAATGGCAACTAATGAAAAACTGTTTTTT. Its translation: CATSGQMATNEKLFF.